This T cell receptor (beta chain) is drawn from a study of T cell responses to AZD1222 COVID-19 vaccine. Using immunoSEQ multiplex PCR, the repertoire was profiled, and TCRdb retains in-frame clones only, with some absent. The table lists 110,000 or so clones, roughly 89% of them singletons. The V and J ends lost 8 bases and 2 bases respectively, with 10 bases between them. From germline, CDR1 is MNHEY and CDR2 SMNVEV (reference sequence). The CDR3 is made up of 13 amino acids. Broader study findings: Mapped onto spike, vaccine-associated CD4 TCRs spanned it and were dominant at 160-218 and 743-854.

Note on this clone: The target antigen is unknown.

The chain joins TRBV27 to TRBJ1-3; possible D gene TRBD1, 6 bases. Material: peripheral blood, obtained on day 0 of AZD1222 vaccination. The origin of this receptor is an adult in good health. CDR3 protein: CASGGGAGNTIYF. Written as DNA, the CDR3 is TGTGCCAGCGGGGGCGGGGCTGGAAACACCATATATTTT.